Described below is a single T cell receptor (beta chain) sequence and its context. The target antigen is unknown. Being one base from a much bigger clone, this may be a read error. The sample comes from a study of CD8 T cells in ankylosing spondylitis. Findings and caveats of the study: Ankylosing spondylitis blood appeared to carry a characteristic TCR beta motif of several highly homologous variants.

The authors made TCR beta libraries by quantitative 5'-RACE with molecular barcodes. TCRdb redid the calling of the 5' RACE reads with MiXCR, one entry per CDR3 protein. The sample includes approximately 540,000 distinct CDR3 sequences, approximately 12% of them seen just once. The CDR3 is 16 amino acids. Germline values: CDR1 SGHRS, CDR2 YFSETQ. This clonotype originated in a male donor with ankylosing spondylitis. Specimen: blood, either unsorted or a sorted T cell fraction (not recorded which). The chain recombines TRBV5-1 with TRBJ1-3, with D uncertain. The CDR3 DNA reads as TGCGACAGCAGACCAGACTCGAGGGAATCTGGAAACACCATATATTTT. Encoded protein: CDSRPDSRESGNTIYF.